The rows below give T cell receptor beta chains drawn from one sample of a study of graft-versus-host responses after intestinal transplantation. The assay was immunoSEQ multiplex PCR, and TCRdb's table has in-frame clones only and misses some. The sample records nearly 45,000 clones, 91% being singletons. This sample comprised PBMCs, obtained 524 days after transplant. These receptors originate from a human patient who received an intestinal transplant, so some T cells may come from the graft donor. Both conserved end residues are part of each CDR3. For some rows the clone size is stated as once, few or many, or as a class when expanded; others skip it.

CASSLGPRTLEQYF TRBV2 - TRBJ2-7
CASSRGLAGGRDEQFF TRBV19 once TRBJ2-1
CASSQDRDGSYEQYF TRBV4-3 - TRBJ2-7
CASSLSTSGSGQETQYF TRBV5-1 few TRBJ2-5
CASSEYGIRHSYEQYF TRBV2 - TRBJ2-7
CASSRETQYF TRBV5-8 - TRBJ2-5
CASSQDGQGSTEAFF TRBV4-1 - TRBJ1-1
CASSLRQGMAEAFF TRBV13 - TRBJ1-1
CASSVVAGEFSNEQFF TRBV6-1 - TRBJ2-1
CATSREGVSTDTQYF TRBV15 - TRBJ2-3
CASSETWIEGGELFF TRBV25-1 once TRBJ2-2
CAWGTQGKQYF TRBV30 - TRBJ2-7
CASSLDTREVFPSYEQYF TRBV11-2 - TRBJ2-7
CASSLGGTGVYEQYF TRBV7-3 - TRBJ2-7
CASSPGQGVEEQYF TRBV2 - TRBJ2-7
CASSPPDRGLYRNTGELFF TRBV18 once TRBJ2-2
CASNLQGMETQYF TRBV5-1 - TRBJ2-5
CASRKGLGANEQYF TRBV5-6 - TRBJ2-7
CASSILGTGQYNEQFF TRBV19 once TRBJ2-1
CAISEGVGNYGYTF TRBV10-3 - TRBJ1-2
CASSQEGHSNQPQHF TRBV4-3 - TRBJ1-5
CASKGLGAYQPQHF TRBV28 - TRBJ1-5
CASSAAGVPYEQYF TRBV5-6 once TRBJ2-7
CASSPPGQGSNQPQHF TRBV28 few TRBJ1-5
CASSPVGTGGSYNEQFF TRBV4-2 - TRBJ2-1